Detailed here is one TCR beta chain. Per the germline V gene, CDR1 is LNHDA and CDR2 is SQIVND (reference sequence). Trimming stripped 3 bases from V and 9 bases from J, with 12 bases between. The CDR3 contains 13 residues. The entry originates in a study of cytomegalovirus exposure and HLA in healthy donors. Overall study: Tens of millions of unique TCRs, all from HLA-typed donors, were included in an early release of the data.

Use of 60 Vbeta and 13 Jbeta primers characterized the PCR. Profiling relied on immunoSEQ multiplex PCR, and the TCRdb table lists in-frame clones only, not all of them. The repertoire holds approximately 190,000 clones, around 87% seen once, with over 1% in the top ten. Material for sequencing was PBMCs. V usage is TRBV19 and J usage is TRBJ2-1; tentative D call: TRBD1 (6 bases). This TCR was recovered from a man aged 30-40 years in good health and CMV-seronegative. CDR3: CASSITGKVEQFF. As DNA, the CDR3 is TGTGCCAGTAGTATTACAGGGAAGGTTGAGCAGTTCTTC. The complete variable domain, with remaining parts taken from reference TRBV19 and TRBJ2-1, reads DGGITQSPKYLFRKEGQNVTLSCEQNLNHDAMYWYRQDPGQGLRLIYYSQIVNDFQKGDIAEGYSVSREKKESFPLTVTSAQKNPTAFYLCASSITGKVEQFFGPGTRLTVL.